This T cell receptor (beta chain) was retrieved from a study of blood T cells in healthy people across ages. Whole-study findings and limits: PBMC samples, being unsorted, prevented any conclusive comparison of naive and antigen-experienced cells. Any changes in expanded clonotypes were possibly confounded, as donor CMV status remained unknown.

On this clonotype itself: Antigen unknown.

Next came a second PCR, run for about 6 to 12 cycles, which used a sample-barcoded 5' primer along with a J-beta primer mix. MiXCR, run by TCRdb on the 5' RACE reads, gives a single entry per CDR3 protein. The table lists 1.5 million to 2 million distinct CDR3 sequences, 25% to 30% of them singletons. There are 17 residues in the CDR3. CDR1 is SGHAT and CDR2 is FQNNGV in the germline V gene. Trimming stripped 5 bases from V and 4 bases from J, with 21 bases between. This chain joins TRBV11-2 and TRBJ1-3; D perhaps matches TRBD1 (5 bases). This TCR was sampled from a woman aged 25 to 39 in good health. The sequencing input was blood. The CDR3 here is CASSPQRWTMLGNTIYF. DNA for the CDR3: TGTGCCAGCAGCCCTCAGAGGTGGACAATGCTGGGAAACACCATATATTTT.